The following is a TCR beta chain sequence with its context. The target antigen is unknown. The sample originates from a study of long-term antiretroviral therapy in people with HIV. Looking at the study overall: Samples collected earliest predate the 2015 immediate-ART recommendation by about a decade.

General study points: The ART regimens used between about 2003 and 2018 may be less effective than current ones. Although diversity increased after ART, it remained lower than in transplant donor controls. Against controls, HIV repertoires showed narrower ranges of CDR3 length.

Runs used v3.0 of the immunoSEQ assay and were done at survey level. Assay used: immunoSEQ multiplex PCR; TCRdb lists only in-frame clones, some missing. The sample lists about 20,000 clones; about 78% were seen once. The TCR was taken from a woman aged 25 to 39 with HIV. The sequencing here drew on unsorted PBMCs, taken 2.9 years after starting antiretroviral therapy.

The CDR3 loop is CASRAGTTDTQYF. CDR3 DNA: TGCGCCAGCAGAGCGGGGACGACAGATACGCAGTATTTT. This chain uses TRBV10-2 with TRBJ2-3, with TRBD2 matching 7 bases. The CDR3 has 13 amino acids. Germline V gives CDR1 WSHSY, CDR2 SAAADI. V shed 6 bases, J shed 3 bases, and the junction held 3 bases outside the gene matches.